Following are 26 T cell receptor beta chains from one sample sequenced in a study of CD8+ T cells in alopecia areata. The sequencing template was cDNA reverse transcribed from extracted RNA. Sequenced by immunoSEQ multiplex PCR; TCRdb stores in-frame clones only, minus some. The sample is made up of some 120,000 clones, none counted only once. Sequencing was done on a sample of lesional skin. Receptors were obtained from a C3H/HeJ mouse with alopecia areata. Strain MHC haplotype: H2-k.

Regarding this clone: Gene names follow the mouse nomenclature. Coverage ceases 4 residues before the CDR3 finishes, and the germline J gene fills in the end. The chain has TRBV31 and TRBJ2-1; 14 nucleotides agree with TRBD2. Looked up from germline, CDR1 is GKSSPN and CDR2 is SITVG. The CDR3 covers 16 residues. After removal of 1 base from V and 6 bases from J, the junction contained 5 bases not matched to a gene. The DNA read from the CDR3 is TGTGCCTGGAGTCCCGGGACTGGGGGGGCGCTTGCT. Translated, it gives CAWSPGTGGALA. The whole CDR3 sequence reads CAWSPGTGGALAEQFF.

In regard to this clone: The protein here is the DNA translation, as the TCRdb protein differs from it at residue 12. Gene names are mouse gene names. The missing CDR3 end, 3 residues past where the read stops, is filled in from the germline J gene. V is TRBV31 and J is TRBJ1-6, with 10 bases fitting TRBD1. TRBJ1-6 is recorded as an ORF, its role being uncertain. The CDR3 is 15 amino acids. The V and J ends lost 1 base and 7 bases, in that order; junction bases with no gene match: 4. Germline-derived CDR1 and CDR2 are GKSSPN and SITVG. The CDR3 region is CAWSPGTGVNSPLYF. The sequenced CDR3 bases are TGTGCCTGGAGTCCCGGGACAGGGGTGAATTCGCCC.

This clone was counted ten times or more. Genes and germline come from the mouse. The CDR3 DNA, read in part, is TGTGCCAGCAGTGATGCAGGGGACAGGGGTAACCAAGAC. Translation: CASSDAGDRGNQD. In full, the CDR3 is CASSDAGDRGNQDTQYF. This chain joins TRBV13-3 and TRBJ2-5, with TRBD1 matching 10 bases. The read falls 4 residues short of the CDR3 end, and the missing part is taken from the germline J gene. CDR3 size: 17 residues. In germline, CDR1 is NNHDY, CDR2 SYVADS. Trimming removed 0 bases from V and 0 bases from J; junction bases left unmatched: 4.

This clone was counted only a few times. Gene names are the mouse ones. The sequence runs out 4 residues before the end of the CDR3; the remainder is reconstructed from the germline J gene. V usage is TRBV13-3 and J usage is TRBJ2-1; D is undetermined. Germline V gene data show CDR1 as NNHDY and CDR2 as SYVADS. CDR3 size: 14 residues. V was trimmed by 4 bases and J by 0 bases, leaving 8 bases between them. The CDR3 reads CASSRLINYAEQFF. The part of the CDR3 DNA that was read is TGTGCCAGCAGTAGACTTATTAACTATGCT.

Regarding this clone: The genes and germline here are from mouse. Read coverage stops 4 residues before the CDR3 terminus; the germline J gene supplies the remainder. The chain carries TRBV13-3 and TRBJ2-5, with 7 bases identical to TRBD2. V was clipped by 1 base and J by 2 bases; unmatched bases: 4. This CDR3 spans 15 amino acids. Germline CDR1 reads NNHDY; CDR2 reads SYVADS. The covered CDR3 bases are TGTGCCAGCAGTGATATAACTGGGGTCCAAGAC. This codes for CASSDITGVQD. The complete CDR3 protein is CASSDITGVQDTQYF. Full variable domain (remainder filled in from reference TRBV13-3 and TRBJ2-5): EAAVTQSPRSKVAVTGGKVTLSCHQTNNHDYMYWYRQDTGHGLRLIHYSYVADSTEKGDIPDGYKASRPSQENFSLILELASLSQTAVYFCASSDITGVQDTQYFGPGTRLLVL.

To note about this clone: Any gene name here is a mouse gene name. With the read ending 4 residues before the CDR3 end, the germline J gene is used to fill in that end. The chain is built from TRBV13-3 and TRBJ2-1; 14 nucleotides agree with TRBD2. Germline CDR1 is NNHDY and CDR2 is SYVADS. The CDR3 length is 15 residues. The chain's CDR3 is CASSGDWGGRAEQFF. The CDR3 bases that were read are TGTGCCAGCAGTGGGGACTGGGGGGGCCGGGCT.

In the case of this clone: Gene names denote mouse genes. The read finishes 4 residues shy of the CDR3 end, and the germline J gene is used to complete it. V is TRBV13-3 and J is TRBJ2-4; D uncertain. The CDR3 has 14 residues. CDR1 NNHDY and CDR2 SYVADS come from the germline V gene. Trimming pared 2 bases from V and 0 bases from J, leaving 7 bases between. CDR3 DNA (partial): TGTGCCAGCAGTGACTCAGAAAGTCAAAAC. Protein product: CASSDSESQN. The complete CDR3 sequence is CASSDSESQNTLYF.

This clone was detected only a few times. Gene names and germline match the mouse. The read comes to an end 4 residues before the CDR3 does, leaving the germline J gene to fill in the end. This sequence joins TRBV16 and TRBJ2-7; D may be TRBD1 (5 bases). The CDR3 is 14 amino acids. Germline V gene lookup returns CDR1 SGHSA and CDR2 FRNQAP. With 0 bases removed from V and 2 bases from J, the gap between germline ends came to 8 bases. The CDR3 region is CASSLDWTTYEQYF. The sequenced CDR3 bases are TGTGCAAGCAGCTTAGATTGGACAACCTAT.

This clone came up many times. Genes and germline come from the mouse. The read ends 4 residues early relative to the CDR3; the germline J gene fills the gap. Other DNA sequences within the sample encode an identical CDR3. V and J are TRBV13-3 and TRBJ2-4; TRBD1 might be the D (6 bases). V lost 5 bases, J lost 0 bases, and 13 bases lay in between. CDR3 length: 15 residues. CDR1 is NNHDY and CDR2 is SYVADS in the germline V gene. The chain's CDR3 is CASSPGTTSQNTLYF. The part of the CDR3 DNA that was read is TGTGCCAGCAGCCCCGGGACAACTAGTCAAAAC.

This clone was found a few times. Gene names and germline refer to mouse. Read data end 4 residues before the CDR3 end; the end is taken from the germline J gene. The rearrangement uses TRBV19 and TRBJ2-3; 8 nucleotides align to TRBD2. Trimming took 5 bases from V and 1 from J; bases not matched to a gene: 6. CDR3 length: 15 residues. CDR1 is FNHDT and CDR2 is SITEND in the germline V gene (reference sequence). Here the CDR3 reads CASRMGGDGAETLYF. Partial CDR3 DNA: TGTGCCAGCAGGATGGGGGGGGATGGTGCAGAA.

Regarding this clone: Gene names denote mouse genes. The read is 4 residues too short to cover the CDR3 end, so that end is filled in from the germline J gene. This chain joins TRBV19 and TRBJ2-5; weak D call: TRBD2 (7 bases). From germline, CDR1 is FNHDT and CDR2 SITEND (reference sequence). Trimming removed 1 base from V and 3 bases from J, with 12 bases in between. This CDR3 spans 15 amino acids. The CDR3 here is CASSIWGARQDTQYF. The covered CDR3 bases are TGTGCCAGCAGTATATGGGGGGCGCGGCAAGAC.

This clone has more than one count but fewer than ten. Genes and germline are mouse. The read terminates 4 residues before the CDR3 end, so the remaining end is supplied by the germline J gene. The V call is TRBV13-3, the J call TRBJ2-5; 9 bases are shared with TRBD1. CDR3 size: 13 residues. Germline CDR1 NNHDY, CDR2 SYVADS. CDR3 residues: CASRQGASDTQYF. CDR3 DNA (partial): TGTGCCAGCAGACAGGGGGCTTCTGAC. The variable domain in full, completed from reference TRBV13-3 and TRBJ2-5, reads EAAVTQSPRSKVAVTGGKVTLSCHQTNNHDYMYWYRQDTGHGLRLIHYSYVADSTEKGDIPDGYKASRPSQENFSLILELASLSQTAVYFCASRQGASDTQYFGPGTRLLVL.

This clone has a handful of counts. All gene names here are mouse names. The read halts 4 residues ahead of the CDR3 end, with the missing end drawn from the germline J gene. The chain combines TRBV13-3 with TRBJ1-4; D not resolved. The CDR3 has 15 amino acids. Trimming removed 0 bases at V and 2 bases at J, with 8 bases between. Germline V gene lookup returns CDR1 NNHDY and CDR2 SYVADS. CDR3 in amino acids: CASSDAGVSNERLFF. CDR3 DNA (partial): TGTGCCAGCAGTGATGCTGGGGTGTCCAACGAA.

Comments on this clone: Mouse germline and gene names are used. The read terminates 4 residues ahead of where the CDR3 ends, so the germline J gene completes it. The rearrangement uses TRBV13-3 and TRBJ2-1; TRBD2 matches 9 bases. J lost 5 bases, V lost 5 bases, and 5 bases had no gene match. CDR1 and CDR2 (germline): NNHDY, SYVADS. This CDR3 has 14 amino acids. The covered CDR3 bases are TGTGCCAGCAGCACTGGGGGGTGGGATGCT. Translated, it gives CASSTGGWDA. Given in full, the CDR3 is CASSTGGWDAEQFF.

Comments on this clone: Gene names and germline refer to mouse. The read ends 4 residues before the CDR3 terminus; that terminus is restored from the germline J gene. The chain employs TRBV13-3 and TRBJ2-2; 8 bases align to TRBD2. V lost 4 bases and J lost 0; bases outside the gene matches: 5. The length of the CDR3 is 16 residues. The germline V gene encodes CDR1 NNHDY and CDR2 SYVADS. The CDR3 bases that were read are TGTGCCAGCAGTTCCGACTGGGGACCAAACACCGGG. Amino acids: CASSSDWGPNTG. From start to end, the CDR3 is CASSSDWGPNTGQLYF.

This clone was seen repeatedly, ten times or more. The germline and genes are mouse ones. With the read ending 4 residues before the CDR3 end, the germline J gene is used to fill in that end. This chain connects TRBV13-3 to TRBJ2-1, with 7 bases aligning to TRBD2. From germline, CDR1 is NNHDY and CDR2 SYVADS. This CDR3 has 14 residues. V shed 3 bases and J 3 bases; nucleotides not matched to a gene: 3. The covered CDR3 bases are TGTGCCAGCAGTGGGGGACTGTTCTATGCT. Amino acids: CASSGGLFYA. The whole CDR3 sequence is CASSGGLFYAEQFF.

On this clone itself: Genes here carry mouse names. The read gets to within 4 residues of the CDR3 end, and the germline J gene fills in the rest. The rearrangement uses TRBV13-2 and TRBJ2-1; 10 nucleotides align to TRBD1. Germline CDR1 reads NNHNN; CDR2 reads SYGAGS (reference sequence). This CDR3 has 14 residues. The CDR3 DNA, read in part, is TGTGCCAGCGGTGAGAGGGACAGGGGAACT. As protein: CASGERDRGT. The whole CDR3 sequence is CASGERDRGTEQFF.

This clone has only a few counts. Mouse gene names and germline throughout. The read ends 4 residues shy of where the CDR3 ends; the end is completed using the germline J gene. The V gene is TRBV13-3, the J gene TRBJ2-4; a weak D match, TRBD2 (6 bases). Trimming took 4 bases from V and 0 from J, leaving 12 bases between them. The CDR3 extends over 15 amino acids. CDR1 and CDR2 from the germline V gene are NNHDY and SYVADS. CDR3 DNA, as far as it was read: TGTGCCAGCAGTACTGACTGGTCTAGTCAAAAC. The encoded protein is CASSTDWSSQN. In full, the CDR3 is CASSTDWSSQNTLYF.

Concerning this clone itself: Each gene name is a mouse one. With the read ending 4 residues before the CDR3 end, the germline J gene is used to fill in that end. The V gene is TRBV13-3, the J gene TRBJ1-2, with a possible D match to TRBD1 (6 bases). The CDR3 is 14 residues long. The V end lost 3 bases, the J end lost 2 bases, and 11 bases lay between the germline ends. CDR1 NNHDY and CDR2 SYVADS come from the germline V gene. Incomplete CDR3 DNA: TGTGCCAGCAGTGTTCGGGGGGCTAACTCC. Translated: CASSVRGANS. The full-length CDR3 reads as CASSVRGANSDYTF.

This clone was detected only a few times. Gene names and germline refer to mouse. CDR3 bases read: TGTGCCAGCACGGCGCCTGGGGACTAT. This codes for CASTAPGDY. The whole CDR3 sequence reads CASTAPGDYEQYF. The gene calls are TRBV13-3 and TRBJ2-7, with a possible D match to TRBD2 (6 bases). The read halts 4 residues ahead of the CDR3 end, with the missing end drawn from the germline J gene. This CDR3 is 13 amino acids long. Trimming cost V 6 bases and J 3 bases, with 13 bases left between them. The germline CDR1 and CDR2 sequences are NNHDY and SYVADS.

This clone was observed a handful of times. Each gene name is a mouse one. The CDR3 end lies 4 residues beyond the end of the read and is filled in from the germline J gene. The rearrangement uses TRBV13-2 and TRBJ2-7, with 11 bases lining up with TRBD2. CDR1 NNHNN and CDR2 SYGAGS come from the germline V gene (reference sequence). The CDR3 has 14 amino acids. CDR3 bases read: TGTGCCAGCGGACACCGGGACTGGGGGTAT. This encodes CASGHRDWGY. The full CDR3 protein reads CASGHRDWGYEQYF.

This clone came up a few times. Genes and germline are mouse. The read falls 4 residues short of the CDR3 end, and the missing part is taken from the germline J gene. The chain combines TRBV13-1 with TRBJ2-7, with 9 positions matching TRBD2. CDR1 NSHNY and CDR2 SYGAGN come from the germline V gene. The CDR3 totals 14 residues. The CDR3 loop is CASSDVWGGDEQYF. Partial CDR3 DNA: TGTGCCAGCAGTGATGTTTGGGGGGGCGAT.

A word on this clone: Genes and germline are mouse. With the read ending 4 residues before the CDR3 end, the germline J gene is used to fill in that end. J is TRBJ1-4 and V is TRBV13-3; no definite D call. Trimming left V 2 bases short and J 0 bases short, with 8 bases between. Germline V CDR1 and CDR2: NNHDY, SYVADS. The length of the CDR3 is 15 residues. CDR3 amino acids: CASSETKISNERLFF. The CDR3 bases that were read are TGTGCCAGCAGTGAAACAAAAATTTCCAACGAA.

This clone was seen more than once but under ten times. Gene names are the mouse ones. The CDR3 DNA, read in part, is TGTGCCAGCAGTATCTCCGGACTGGGGCTTAACTATGCT. Translated, it gives CASSISGLGLNYA. The CDR3 in full is CASSISGLGLNYAEQFF. The chain employs TRBV19 and TRBJ2-1, with 9 positions matching TRBD2. The read terminates 4 residues before the CDR3 end, so the remaining end is supplied by the germline J gene. V was pared by 2 bases and J by 0 bases, with 6 bases of the junction left unmatched. The CDR3 contains 17 residues. Germline CDR1 FNHDT, CDR2 SITEND (reference sequence).

This clone was seen only a few times. Germline and genes: mouse. The missing CDR3 end, 4 residues past where the read stops, is filled in from the germline J gene. J is TRBJ2-5 and V is TRBV13-1, with D maybe TRBD1 (5 bases). The germline gives CDR1 NSHNY, CDR2 SYGAGN. The CDR3 is 13 amino acids. Trimming cost V 4 bases and J 3 bases, with 9 bases left between them. CDR3 sequence: CASSIRVQDTQYF. The covered CDR3 bases are TGTGCCAGCAGTATCAGGGTTCAAGAC.

Comment on this clone: The genes and germline here are from mouse. The read ends 4 residues shy of where the CDR3 ends; the end is completed using the germline J gene. The J gene is TRBJ2-5, the V gene TRBV16; 7 nucleotides align to TRBD2. There are 15 residues in the CDR3. V was clipped by 0 bases and J by 2 bases; unmatched bases: 2. CDR1 and CDR2 (germline): SGHSA, FRNQAP. The CDR3 loop is CASSLDWGFQDTQYF. The CDR3 bases that were read are TGTGCAAGCAGCTTAGACTGGGGGTTCCAAGAC.